This TCR beta chain was profiled in a study of early T cells in non-severe SARS-CoV-2 infection. Individual cDNA molecules received unique molecular identifiers during library preparation. From the 5' RACE reads, TCRdb called clonotypes with MiXCR, one entry per CDR3 protein. The top ten clones hold 2.5% to 4% of a sample with about 110,000 distinct CDR3 sequences, about 12% of them seen once. This clonotype was counted between two and nine times. Trimming stripped 3 bases from V and 7 bases from J, with 10 bases between. This CDR3 comprises 12 residues. Germline V gene data show CDR1 as SQVTM and CDR2 as ANQGSEA.

This clonotype was obtained from an adult who was a healthcare worker with PCR-confirmed SARS-CoV-2 infection or an uninfected control (not recorded which). The genes are TRBV29-1 and TRBJ2-4; a weak D match, TRBD1 (6 bases). The specimen sequenced was whole blood. Here the CDR3 DNA reads TGCAGCGTTGATACAGGGTGGAACATTCAGTACTTC. It yields the protein CSVDTGWNIQYF.